Each of the 9 T cell receptor beta chains below was sequenced from the same sample in a study of T cells after yellow fever vaccination. TCRdb recomputed calls from the 5' RACE reads with MiXCR, one row per CDR3 protein. The sample contains roughly 94,000 distinct CDR3 sequences, roughly 10% of which appear only once. Sequenced here: CD8+ T cells not binding an NS4B(214-222) dextramer, sorted from PBMCs, sampled roughly 14 days after the first yellow fever vaccination. The receptors originated from a young man who received the YFV17D yellow fever vaccine.

The V and J genes are TRBV11-2 and TRBJ1-2; 7 bases fit TRBD1. CDR1 is SGHAT and CDR2 is FQNNGV in the germline V gene. This CDR3 spans 13 amino acids. Losses at the gene ends were 2 bases for V and 4 bases for J; bases not matched to a gene: 1. CDR3: CASSLSGGYGYTF. The CDR3 nucleotides read TGTGCCAGCAGCTTATCAGGGGGCTATGGCTACACCTTC. Supplemented by reference TRBV11-2 and TRBJ1-2, the full variable domain reads EAGVAQSPRYKIIEKRQSVAFWCNPISGHATLYWYQQILGQGPKLLIQFQNNGVVDDSQLPKDRFSAERLKGVDSTLKIQPAKLEDSAVYLCASSLSGGYGYTFGSGTRLTVV.

This chain joins TRBV10-3 and TRBJ1-6; D ambiguous. The V gene's germline CDR1 is ENHRY and CDR2 SYGVKD. The CDR3 is 16 residues long. The ends were cut back, 0 bases at V and 3 bases at J, with 9 bases in the middle. The CDR3 sequence is CAISESPGFYNSPLHF. Written as DNA, the CDR3 is TGTGCCATCAGTGAGTCCCCAGGTTTCTATAATTCACCCCTCCACTTT.

The V gene is TRBV7-3, the J gene TRBJ2-5, with 16 bases aligning to TRBD2. Germline V gene lookup returns CDR1 SGHTA and CDR2 FQGTGA. V lost 5 bases, J lost 4 bases, and 7 bases stayed unmatched. The CDR3 covers 17 residues. The DNA for the CDR3 is TGTGCCAGCAGCCCTGGGACTAGCGGGGGGGCCGGAGAGACCCAGTACTTC. Its protein is CASSPGTSGGAGETQYF. Full variable domain (missing parts from reference TRBV7-3 and TRBJ2-5): GAGVSQTPSNKVTEKGKYVELRCDPISGHTALYWYRQSLGQGPEFLIYFQGTGAADDSGLPNDRFFAVRPEGSVSTLKIQRTERGDSAVYLCASSPGTSGGAGETQYFGPGTRLLVL.

The rearrangement uses TRBV6-1 and TRBJ1-1; TRBD1 is a possible D gene (5 bases). The CDR3 totals 15 residues. V was pared by 10 bases and J by 1 base, with 19 bases between. CDR1 and CDR2 (germline): MNHNS, SASEGT. The CDR3 DNA reads TGTGCCACCACCACGGGTGGGGGTAGGAACACTGAAGCTTTCTTT. This translates into CATTTGGGRNTEAFF.

This rearrangement joins TRBV4-3 to TRBJ2-5; no clear D. V lost 4 bases and J 4 bases, leaving 10 bases between the germline ends. Looked up from germline, CDR1 is LGHNA and CDR2 is YSLEER. There are 13 residues in the CDR3. CDR3 loop: CASSLSPPETQYF. DNA of the CDR3: TGCGCCAGCAGCCTTAGTCCCCCAGAGACCCAGTACTTC.

V usage is TRBV30 and J usage is TRBJ1-1; TRBD1 might be the D (5 bases). Germline loops: CDR1 GTSNPN, CDR2 SVGIG (reference sequence). The CDR3 covers 13 residues. V lost 2 bases and J lost 1, with 8 bases in between. The DNA for the CDR3 is TGTGCCTGGAGTTTGGGACCGAACACTGAAGCTTTCTTT. The encoded protein is CAWSLGPNTEAFF.

The chain links TRBV10-3 to TRBJ2-6; D may correspond to TRBD1 or TRBD2 (5 bases each). The CDR3 totals 16 residues. Per germline, CDR1 ENHRY and CDR2 SYGVKD. The ends were cut back, 4 bases at V and 0 bases at J, with 10 bases in the middle. In DNA form, the CDR3 reads TGTGCCATCAGTGGGGACGTCTACTCTGGGGCCAACGTCCTGACTTTC. Protein sequence: CAISGDVYSGANVLTF.

V is TRBV12-3 or TRBV12-4 and J is TRBJ1-5; no definite D call. Trimming took off 3 bases at V and 0 bases at J, with 6 bases between the two ends. The CDR3 spans 14 residues. CDR3 amino acids: CASSFSVSNQPQHF. The CDR3 DNA reads as TGTGCCAGCAGTTTTTCGGTTAGCAATCAGCCCCAGCATTTT.

The V call is TRBV29-1, the J call TRBJ1-5, with 10 bases fitting TRBD1. The V gene's germline CDR1 is SQVTM and CDR2 ANQGSEA. This CDR3 spans 16 amino acids. V shed 5 bases and J 2 bases; nucleotides not matched to a gene: 9. The CDR3 sequence: CSVPGQGWKRNQPQHF. CDR3 in DNA: TGCAGCGTTCCGGGACAGGGGTGGAAACGCAATCAGCCCCAGCATTTT.